The 14 T cell receptor beta chains given below trace back to one sample, sequenced in a study of blood T cell repertoires in COVID-19. Libraries were prepared by immunoSEQ multiplex PCR; TCRdb keeps only in-frame clonotypes and omits some of them. The data hold about 35,000 clones, with about 89% observed a single time. Sequences were obtained from peripheral blood. These TCRs come from a man aged 45 to 65 with active COVID-19.

V and J are TRBV5-1 and TRBJ2-7; D may be TRBD1 (6 bases). Germline CDR1 and CDR2: SGHRS and YFSETQ. The CDR3 contains 15 residues. V was clipped by 6 bases and J by 1 base, with 17 bases between them. CDR3 region: CASKITAGASYEQYF. The CDR3 nucleotides read TGCGCCAGCAAGATAACAGCAGGGGCTTCCTACGAGCAGTACTTC.

This clone was recorded once. V and J are TRBV9 and TRBJ2-1; TRBD1 aligns across 7 bases. Germline V gene sequence: CDR1 SGDLS, CDR2 YYNGEE. This CDR3 has 14 amino acids. Trimming removed 5 bases from V and 1 base from J; junction bases left unmatched: 3. The CDR3 DNA reads TGTGCCAGCAGTAGACAGGGATCCTACAATGAGCAGTTCTTC. Amino acids: CASSRQGSYNEQFF.

The rearrangement uses TRBV7-2 and TRBJ1-2, with TRBD1 matching over 8 bases. V trimming: 1 base; J trimming: 4 bases; junction bases outside the gene matches: 5. Germline V CDR1 and CDR2: SGHTA, FQGNSA. The CDR3 contains 15 residues. For the CDR3, the DNA is TGTGCCAGCAGCTTAGGGGACAGGAGAAGCTATGGCTACACCTTC. Its translation is CASSLGDRRSYGYTF.

V and J are TRBV19 and TRBJ1-5, with a weak D call TRBD1 (5 bases). The CDR3 is made up of 14 amino acids. Germline CDR1 is LNHDA and CDR2 is SQIVND (reference sequence). The V end lost 7 bases, the J end lost 6 bases, and 16 bases lay between the germline ends. This CDR3 is CASKVQGAAQPQHF. CDR3 bases: TGTGCCAGTAAAGTTCAAGGGGCGGCTCAGCCCCAGCATTTT.

This sequence joins TRBV6-2 or TRBV6-3 and TRBJ2-1; D not certain. V was pared by 2 bases and J by 1 base, with 9 bases between. CDR1 is MNHEY, CDR2 SVGEGT, per germline. The CDR3 runs to 15 residues. Here the CDR3 DNA reads TGTGCCAGCAGTTACGAGGTCCTATCCTACAATGAGCAGTTCTTC. It codes for CASSYEVLSYNEQFF.

The chain uses TRBV7-2 and TRBJ2-5; 7 nucleotides align to TRBD1. Germline lookup yields CDR1 SGHTA and CDR2 FQGNSA. The CDR3 is made up of 14 amino acids. J lost 7 bases, V lost 4 bases, and 9 bases had no gene match. The CDR3 is CASSSTGTVRTQYF. The CDR3 nucleotides are TGTGCCAGCAGCTCCACTGGGACAGTACGGACCCAGTACTTC.

V and J are TRBV6-6 and TRBJ2-1, with 12 nucleotides matching TRBD2. Germline CDR1 is MNHNY and CDR2 is SVGAGI (reference sequence). The CDR3 is 12 residues long. V shed 7 bases, J shed 9 bases, and the junction held 1 base outside the gene matches. The CDR3 DNA follows: TGTGCCAGCACACTAGCGGGAGGTGAGCAGTTCTTC. Encoded protein: CASTLAGGEQFF.

The CDR3 nucleotides are TGTGCCAGCAGCTTAGCAATGGGCTATCCAAGCTCCTACGAGCAGTACTTC. It translates to CASSLAMGYPSSYEQYF. This sequence joins TRBV7-8 and TRBJ2-7; D remains unclear. V gave up 0 bases and J gave up 0 bases, with 15 bases separating them. CDR1 and CDR2 from the germline V gene are SGHVS and FQNEAQ. This CDR3 is 17 amino acids long.

This sequence joins TRBV6-4 and TRBJ1-1; D remains unclear. The CDR3 loop spans 13 amino acids. Per germline, CDR1 MRHNA and CDR2 SNTAGT. The V end lost 4 bases, the J end lost 3 bases, and 9 bases lay between the germline ends. The CDR3 loop reads CASSVEEYTEAFF. The CDR3, as DNA: TGTGCCAGCAGTGTAGAAGAATACACTGAAGCTTTCTTT.

This clone was seen just once. J is TRBJ1-2 and V is TRBV7-2; possibly TRBD1 for D (6 bases). The CDR3 is 14 residues long. The V gene's germline CDR1 is SGHTA and CDR2 FQGNSA. V lost 1 base and J 4 bases, leaving 10 bases between the germline ends. As DNA, the CDR3 is TGTGCCAGCAGCTTAGGACAGGCACGCTATGGCTACACCTTC. Protein: CASSLGQARYGYTF.

This clone showed up just once. The chain recombines TRBV7-3 with TRBJ2-3, with D tentatively TRBD2 (6 bases). The CDR3 totals 15 residues. V lost 0 bases to trimming and J lost 0 bases, with 7 bases between them. Germline CDR1 and CDR2: SGHTA and FQGTGA. CDR3 in amino acids: CASSLTRESTDTQYF. CDR3 sequence (DNA): TGTGCCAGCAGCTTAACCCGGGAGAGCACAGATACGCAGTATTTT.

This chain connects TRBV5-1 to TRBJ2-1; 7 bases fit TRBD2. Germline trimming cut 0 bases from V and 7 bases from J; bases unmatched to any gene: 1. The length of the CDR3 is 13 residues. Germline V gene sequence: CDR1 SGHRS, CDR2 YFSETQ. CDR3 nucleotides: TGCGCCAGCAGCTTGGGGACTAGTAATGAGCAGTTCTTC. Protein: CASSLGTSNEQFF.

The V and J genes are TRBV15 and TRBJ2-7; D possibly corresponds to TRBD1 (5 bases). The V gene's germline CDR1 is LNHNV and CDR2 YYDKDF (reference sequence). The CDR3 has 16 amino acids. V was cut by 0 bases and J by 6 bases, with 18 bases left in between. CDR3 sequence (DNA): TGTGCCACCAGCAGAGATTTGTATGGCAGGGCCGGCGAGCAGTACTTC. It specifies CATSRDLYGRAGEQYF. Based on the CDR3 plus reference TRBV15 and TRBJ2-7, the full variable domain is DAMVIQNPRYQVTQFGKPVTLSCSQTLNHNVMYWYQQKSSQAPKLLFHYYDKDFNNEADTPDNFQSRRPNTSFCFLDIRSPGLGDTAMYLCATSRDLYGRAGEQYFGPGTRLTVT.

This chain uses TRBV5-1 with TRBJ2-3, with TRBD2 as a possible D gene (5 bases). The CDR3 loop spans 13 amino acids. The V gene lost 3 bases and the J gene lost 4 bases, with 9 bases spanning the gap. Germline CDR1 and CDR2: SGHRS and YFSETQ. The CDR3 DNA sequence: TGCGCCAGCAGCTCGGGGTTTGCAGATACGCAGTATTTT. This translates into CASSSGFADTQYF.